Listed below are T cell receptor beta chains from one sample, sequenced in a study of cytomegalovirus exposure and HLA in healthy donors. The data were produced by immunoSEQ multiplex PCR, yet TCRdb's version contains in-frame clones alone and is incomplete. The table lists roughly 150,000 clones, 84% of them singletons, with around 9.6% in the top ten. What was sequenced was PBMCs. Receptors were obtained from a man aged 25 to 40 in good health and CMV-seropositive. The CDR3 runs from the conserved cysteine through the conserved F or W. D genes are given only for firm matches. Rows give clone size only sometimes, using once, few, many, or a class for an expanded clone.

NA,TRBV10-3,TRBD1,TRBJ2-7,TGTGCCATCAGTGAGTCGAGGGACAGGGAGAGGTACGAGCAGTACTTC,CAISESRDRERYEQYF
once,TRBV7-9,NA,TRBJ2-7,TGTGCCAGCAGTCTAGGCGGCACCTACGAGCAGTACTTC,CASSLGGTYEQYF
NA,TRBV27,NA,TRBJ1-1,TGTGCCAGCAGTTTATATAGGGGCCTGAACACTGAAGCTTTCTTT,CASSLYRGLNTEAFF
NA,TRBV30,TRBD1,TRBJ1-3,TGTGCCTGGAGTTCACAGGGGGCAGCTGGAAACACCATATATTTT,CAWSSQGAAGNTIYF
NA,TRBV15,NA,TRBJ1-4,TGTGCCACCAGTGATGGACATTCTAATGAAAAACTGTTTTTT,CATSDGHSNEKLFF
NA,TRBV9,TRBD2,TRBJ2-7,TGTGCCAGCAGCGGCGGGGGTAGCGGGGTCTACGAGCAGTACTTC,CASSGGGSGVYEQYF
NA,TRBV30,NA,TRBJ2-3,TGTGCCTGGAGTGTACTAGTCCCAGATACGCAGTATTTT,CAWSVLVPDTQYF
NA,TRBV20-1,NA,TRBJ2-5,TGCAGTGCTGAGGGGGAAGAGACCCAGTACTTC,CSAEGEETQYF
NA,TRBV6-5,TRBD1,TRBJ2-7,TGTGCCAGCAGTTACAGGGGGCTGGCCTACGAGCAGTACTTC,CASSYRGLAYEQYF
NA,TRBV14,NA,TRBJ1-5,TGTGCCAGCAGCCACGGGGTCAATCAGCCCCAGCATTTT,CASSHGVNQPQHF
NA,TRBV30,NA,TRBJ2-1,TGTGCCTGCCAATCCTCGAGGATCCCCAATGAGCAGTTCTTC,CACQSSRIPNEQFF
NA,TRBV19,NA,TRBJ1-3,TGTGCCAGTAATAAGCTGGGCCTCTCTGGAAACACCATATATTTT,CASNKLGLSGNTIYF
NA,TRBV28,TRBD1,TRBJ2-6,TGTGCCAGCAGTAGATGGGACAGGGGAACGCACTCTGGGGCCAACGTCCTGACTTTC,CASSRWDRGTHSGANVLTF
NA,TRBV10-1,TRBD2,TRBJ2-3,TGCGCCAGCAGTGCAGCGGGAGTCACAGATACGCAGTATTTT,CASSAAGVTDTQYF
NA,TRBV28,NA,TRBJ1-5,TGTGCCAGCAGTACCCCGGGGCCCCAGCATTTT,CASSTPGPQHF
NA,TRBV6-5,TRBD2,TRBJ2-5,TGTGCCAGCGGCGAGCGGGGGCGGGAACAAGAGACCCAGTACTTC,CASGERGREQETQYF
NA,TRBV28,TRBD1,TRBJ2-5,TGTGCCAGCAGTGACGCCGGGACAGAAGCGGCGACCCAGTACTTC,CASSDAGTEAATQYF
once,TRBV4-1,NA,TRBJ2-3,TGCGCCAGCAGCCAAGATGAGACGATAGCCGCAGATACGCAGTATTTT,CASSQDETIAADTQYF
NA,TRBV10-1,TRBD2,TRBJ2-1,TGCGCCAGCAGTGAGCGGGCGGGAGGGTACAATGAGCAGTTCTTC,CASSERAGGYNEQFF
NA,TRBV27,NA,TRBJ2-3,TGTGCCAGCAGTTTGAGTAGGGGGGGTGCAGATACGCAGTATTTT,CASSLSRGGADTQYF
NA,TRBV5-4,TRBD2,TRBJ2-7,TGTGCCAGCAGCCCCTCTCCCGGGCGCGGGGGAAGGTTTTCAGGGCAGTACTTC,CASSPSPGRGGRFSGQYF
NA,TRBV5-8,TRBD1,TRBJ2-3,TGTGCCAGCAGCCCTGGACAGGGCACAGCAGATACGCAGTATTTT,CASSPGQGTADTQYF
NA,TRBV11-2,NA,TRBJ1-6,TGTGCCAGCAGCCGCGGGGATTCACCCCTCCACTTT,CASSRGDSPLHF
NA,TRBV7-9,NA,TRBJ1-2,TGTGCCAGCAGCGCGAACTATGGCTACACCTTC,CASSANYGYTF
NA,TRBV2,TRBD2,TRBJ2-2,TGTGCCAGCAGTGAAGGAGCGGGAGTTTGGACCGGGGAGCTGTTTTTT,CASSEGAGVWTGELFF
NA,TRBV5-1,NA,TRBJ1-2,TGCGCCAGCAGCTTGGGTGAAGGGGTTAATGGCTACACCTTC,CASSLGEGVNGYTF
NA,TRBV13,TRBD1,TRBJ2-3,TGTGCCAGCAGCTTAATATTGGACAGGGCCACAGATACGCAGTATTTT,CASSLILDRATDTQYF
NA,TRBV7-9,NA,TRBJ2-7,TGTGCCAGCAGCTTGCAGGGCCCCTACGAGCAGTACTTC,CASSLQGPYEQYF
NA,TRBV9,NA,TRBJ2-7,TGTGCCAGCAGCGTAGAAGGCAGGGGCTACTACGAGCAGTACTTC,CASSVEGRGYYEQYF
NA,TRBV9,TRBD2,TRBJ2-2,TGTGCCAGCAGCGCAGGCGGGAGGGCCGGCGGGGAGCTGTTTTTT,CASSAGGRAGGELFF
once,TRBV11-3,NA,TRBJ2-7,TGTGCCAGCAGCTTAGAATCAGGCGATACCTACGAGCAGTACTTC,CASSLESGDTYEQYF
NA,TRBV5-6,TRBD2,TRBJ2-7,TGTGCCAGCAGCGTAGCGGGGGGACTTTCCTACGAGCAGTACTTC,CASSVAGGLSYEQYF
NA,TRBV9,TRBD2,TRBJ2-1,TGTGCCAGCAGCACCTCTCGGGTAGCGGGAGGTTTCTACAATGAGCAGTTCTTC,CASSTSRVAGGFYNEQFF
NA,TRBV10-1,NA,TRBJ1-1,TGCGCCAGCAGTGAGCAGGCAGCCGGTATGGGTGCTTTCTTT,CASSEQAAGMGAFF
NA,TRBV7-2,TRBD2,TRBJ2-7,TGTGCCAGCAGCTTAGGTGCGGGGGGTAGGGCCTACGAGCAGTACTTC,CASSLGAGGRAYEQYF
NA,TRBV6-1,TRBD2,TRBJ2-1,TGTGCCAGCATGTCTAAGGCGGGGGGTGGCAATGAGCAGTTCTTC,CASMSKAGGGNEQFF
few,TRBV4-2,TRBD2,TRBJ2-7,TGTGCCAGCAGCCAAGATGTAGCGGGAGTGCTGCAGTACTTC,CASSQDVAGVLQYF
NA,TRBV7-2,NA,TRBJ2-5,TGTGCCAGCAGCTTAACCCCCGGGAGAATCGCAGAGACCCAGTACTTC,CASSLTPGRIAETQYF
NA,TRBV11-2,TRBD2,TRBJ2-1,TGTGCCAGCAGCCTTAGCGGGAGCCACAATGAGCAGTTCTTC,CASSLSGSHNEQFF
once,TRBV28,NA,TRBJ1-1,TGTGCCAGCAGTCCCCCAGGGGCTTTGAACACTGAAGCTTTCTTT,CASSPPGALNTEAFF
NA,TRBV7-9,NA,TRBJ2-5,TGTGCCAGCAGCTTATCAGTGGGACTAGAGACCCAGTACTTC,CASSLSVGLETQYF
NA,TRBV19,TRBD2,TRBJ2-1,TGTGCCAGTAGGACGGGAGGTTCCTACAATGAGCAGTTCTTC,CASRTGGSYNEQFF
few,TRBV5-1,NA,TRBJ1-6,TGCGCCAGCAGCTTGGCGTCAGGGAATAATTCACCCCTCCACTTT,CASSLASGNNSPLHF
NA,TRBV10-3,NA,TRBJ1-1,TGTGCCATCAGTGGCCGCCCGGGGGGGAACACTGAAGCTTTCTTT,CAISGRPGGNTEAFF
NA,TRBV11-2,TRBD2,TRBJ2-1,TGTGCCAGCAGCTTTTGGACTAGCGGGAGACATGAGCAGTTCTTC,CASSFWTSGRHEQFF
NA,TRBV9,TRBD1,TRBJ1-3,TGTGCCTCCGGGACAGGGTCGGCAAACACCATATATTTT,CASGTGSANTIYF
NA,TRBV29-1,NA,TRBJ1-1,TGCAGCGCCATGGGCGGGACTGAAGCTTTCTTT,CSAMGGTEAFF
NA,TRBV28,TRBD1,TRBJ2-2,TGTGCCAGCAGTATTCGGACAGGCTTCACCGGGGAGCTGTTTTTT,CASSIRTGFTGELFF
few,TRBV7-2,NA,TRBJ2-7,TGTGCCAGCAGCTTTGGCAGCGGCACCTACGAGCAGTACTTC,CASSFGSGTYEQYF
NA,TRBV30,NA,TRBJ1-5,TGTGCCTGGAGTGTAGGGGAGGCCGGCCAGCCCCAGCATTTT,CAWSVGEAGQPQHF
NA,TRBV28,TRBD2,TRBJ2-3,TGTGCCAGCAGTCTGGGGGGGGAACGCACAGATACGCAGTATTTT,CASSLGGERTDTQYF
NA,TRBV6-5,NA,TRBJ1-4,TGTGCCAGCCAGTCATCGCCTAATGAAAAACTGTTTTTT,CASQSSPNEKLFF
NA,TRBV2,TRBD1,TRBJ2-3,TGTGCCAGCACCGAGACAGGGGAGACTGTAGTCACAGGCACAGATACGCAGTATTTT,CASTETGETVVTGTDTQYF